This T cell receptor (beta chain) was recovered during a study of T-cell reconstitution after alpha-beta-depleted transplantation in children. Regarding the study as a whole: Newly generated T cells supplied most T-cell counts and diversity one year post-transplant. It was reported that alpha-beta T cells came from several hundred expanded graft clones (about two months after transplant). Where some patients showed high TCRbeta diversity at day 60, it came from recipient T cells and thymic progenitors that had survived.

V shed 5 bases and J 6 bases; nucleotides not matched to a gene: 11. Germline V gives CDR1 DFQATT, CDR2 SNEGSKA (reference sequence). The CDR3 sequence is 14 residues long. This clonotype was seen a few times. Its antigen is not identified. A TCRbeta library incorporating unique molecular identifiers was prepared. Via MiXCR, TCRdb re-called the PCR reads, giving one row per CDR3 protein. Of just under 250,000 distinct CDR3 sequences listed, roughly 24% are singletons. Sequencing was performed on PBMCs, taken before TCRalphabeta/CD19-depleted stem cell transplant. The receptor was derived from a girl between 2 and 10 years old with Fanconi anemia, due to receive a stem cell transplant. This chain joins TRBV20-1 and TRBJ2-3, with 7 bases matching TRBD1. The CDR3 loop is CSAGNRGLIDTQYF. The CDR3 DNA is TGCAGTGCTGGCAACAGGGGTTTGATCGATACGCAGTATTTT.